Here is one T cell receptor beta chain with its context. No antigen is known for it. Constant-segment-primed 5'RACE gave TCR alpha and TCR beta cDNA libraries with sample barcodes and UMIs. TCRdb used MiXCR to reprocess the 5' RACE reads, holding one entry per CDR3 protein. This sample has about 290,000 distinct CDR3 sequences, with less than 20% found just once. V shed 7 bases and J shed 8 bases, with 20 bases lying between them. CDR3 length equals 15 residues. CDR1 MNHEY and CDR2 SVGAGI come from the germline V gene. This sample is part of a study of T-cell memory formation after mild COVID-19. General study results and limits: Prior to infection, memory already included some responding clones, suggesting cross-reactive memory joined.

This sequence joins TRBV6-5 and TRBJ1-4; D might be TRBD1 (5 bases). The receptor comes from a man between 18 and 35 years old who had mild COVID-19 (a few samples of this study predate the infection). Cell type and time point are not known. The specimen sequenced was PBMCs or a T cell subset sorted from them (not recorded which). The CDR3 coding sequence is TGTGCCAGCAACCCGGCCCCAGGGAGCATGGAAAAACTGTTTTTT. This gives the protein CASNPAPGSMEKLFF.